This TCR beta chain emerged from a study of blood T cells in healthy people across ages. A second about 7 to 11 cycle PCR used barcoded and J-beta primers. TCRdb used MiXCR to reprocess the 5' RACE reads, holding one entry per CDR3 protein. The data hold about 670,000 distinct CDR3 sequences, with roughly 43% observed a single time. Findings of the study overall: Strongly correlated with naive T cell percentage was TCR beta diversity. Donor CMV status was unknown, possibly confounding expanded clonotype changes.

Each donor supplied around 9.9 milliliters of peripheral blood. A few counts support this clonotype. The antigen is not known. This CDR3 is built from 16 residues. Per the germline V gene, CDR1 is DFQATT and CDR2 is SNEGSKA (reference sequence). V dropped 3 bases and J dropped 2; count of bases not matched to a gene: 5. J is TRBJ2-3 and V is TRBV20-1; 13 nucleotides align to TRBD2. Sequencing input: blood. This receptor was taken from an elderly man in good health. CDR3 residues: CSASRTSGGHTDTQYF. Written as DNA, the CDR3 is TGCAGTGCTAGCCGGACTAGCGGGGGCCACACAGATACGCAGTATTTT.